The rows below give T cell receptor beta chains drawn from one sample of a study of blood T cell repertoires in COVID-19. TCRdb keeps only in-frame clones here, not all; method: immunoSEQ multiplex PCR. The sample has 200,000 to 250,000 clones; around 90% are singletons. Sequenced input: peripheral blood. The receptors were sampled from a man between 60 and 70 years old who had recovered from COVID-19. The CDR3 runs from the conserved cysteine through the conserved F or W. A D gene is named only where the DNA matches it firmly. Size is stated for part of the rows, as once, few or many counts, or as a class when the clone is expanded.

CDR3aa: CASSPTGTGSNQPQHF
CDR3nt: TGTGCCAGCTCACCTACAGGGACCGGTAGCAATCAGCCCCAGCATTTT
j_gene: TRBJ1-5
len: 16
v_gene: TRBV18
abundance: NA
d_gene: NA

CDR3aa: CASSPGLVGATGELFF
CDR3nt: TGCGCCAGCAGCCCTGGACTAGTAGGGGCTACCGGGGAGCTGTTTTTT
j_gene: TRBJ2-2
len: 16
v_gene: TRBV5-1
abundance: NA
d_gene: TRBD2

CDR3aa: CASRLAGGAELFF
CDR3nt: TGTGCCAGTAGGCTAGCGGGAGGTGCGGAGCTGTTTTTT
j_gene: TRBJ2-2
len: 13
v_gene: TRBV19
abundance: NA
d_gene: TRBD2

CDR3aa: CASSFGRDRANEQFF
CDR3nt: TGTGCCAGCAGCTTCGGCCGGGACAGGGCCAATGAGCAGTTCTTC
j_gene: TRBJ2-1
len: 15
v_gene: TRBV7-8
abundance: NA
d_gene: TRBD1

CDR3aa: CASSIGLALGLAQYF
CDR3nt: TGTGCCAGTAGTATCGGTCTGGCCCTAGGTCTGGCCCAGTACTTC
j_gene: TRBJ2-5
len: 15
v_gene: TRBV19
abundance: many
d_gene: NA

CDR3aa: CAISIQGGNTEAFF
CDR3nt: TGTGCCATCAGCATACAGGGGGGGAACACTGAAGCTTTCTTT
j_gene: TRBJ1-1
len: 14
v_gene: TRBV10-3
abundance: once
d_gene: TRBD1

CDR3aa: CASSPGTGYNSPLHF
CDR3nt: TGTGCCAGCAGCCCTGGGACAGGGTATAATTCACCCCTCCACTTT
j_gene: TRBJ1-6
len: 15
v_gene: TRBV14
abundance: NA
d_gene: TRBD1

CDR3aa: CASSSPRGTFLSSLHF
CDR3nt: TGTGCCAGCAGTTCCCCGAGAGGGACATTCTTATCGTCCCTCCACTTT
j_gene: TRBJ1-6
len: 16
v_gene: TRBV28
abundance: NA
d_gene: NA

CDR3aa: CASSLSSPVGAFF
CDR3nt: TGTGCCAGCAGCTTATCTTCCCCTGTCGGGGCTTTCTTT
j_gene: TRBJ1-1
len: 13
v_gene: TRBV7-8
abundance: once
d_gene: NA

CDR3aa: CASSIQGAINYGYTF
CDR3nt: TGTGCCAGTAGTATACAGGGGGCAATCAACTATGGCTACACCTTC
j_gene: TRBJ1-2
len: 15
v_gene: TRBV19
abundance: NA
d_gene: TRBD1

CDR3aa: CASSLDAAQGRSYNEQFF
CDR3nt: TGTGCCAGCAGCTTAGATGCTGCACAGGGTAGGTCCTACAATGAGCAGTTCTTC
j_gene: TRBJ2-1
len: 18
v_gene: TRBV11-2
abundance: NA
d_gene: NA

CDR3aa: CASRLQKTSGNTIYF
CDR3nt: TGTGCCAGCAGGCTACAGAAGACCTCTGGAAACACCATATATTTT
j_gene: TRBJ1-3
len: 15
v_gene: TRBV2
abundance: NA
d_gene: NA

CDR3aa: CASSFRGDTQYF
CDR3nt: TGTGCCAGCAGCTTTCGGGGGGATACGCAGTATTTT
j_gene: TRBJ2-3
len: 12
v_gene: TRBV7-8
abundance: NA
d_gene: NA

CDR3aa: CASSLPEGTNRTQETQYF
CDR3nt: TGTGCCAGCAGCCTCCCCGAAGGCACTAACCGTACTCAAGAGACCCAGTACTTC
j_gene: TRBJ2-5
len: 18
v_gene: TRBV4-2
abundance: NA
d_gene: NA

CDR3aa: CASSQRGGGYTF
CDR3nt: TGTGCCAGCAGCCAAAGGGGAGGTGGCTACACCTTC
j_gene: TRBJ1-2
len: 12
v_gene: TRBV3-1/TRBV3-2
abundance: NA
d_gene: NA

CDR3aa: CASSPRLAGGPGEQYF
CDR3nt: TGTGCCAGCAGCCCTCGACTAGCGGGAGGGCCGGGCGAGCAGTACTTC
j_gene: TRBJ2-7
len: 16
v_gene: TRBV6-2/TRBV6-3
abundance: NA
d_gene: TRBD2

CDR3aa: CASSLGLQGFGNGYTF
CDR3nt: TGCGCCAGCAGCTTGGGTTTACAGGGGTTCGGAAATGGCTACACCTTC
j_gene: TRBJ1-2
len: 16
v_gene: TRBV5-1
abundance: NA
d_gene: TRBD1